The subject of this entry is one T cell receptor beta chain. Its specificity is not known. The CDR3 is 15 amino acids. Via template switching, UMIs carrying a 6-nucleotide sample barcode were introduced. TCRdb derives one entry per CDR3 protein from the 5' RACE reads, leaving out DNA. The sample includes more than 350,000 distinct CDR3 sequences. This sample was included in a study of monozygotic twins with inflammatory bowel disease. Whole-study findings and limits: Twin pairs that were concordant did not differ from discordant pairs in repertoire similarity, possibly from limited power.

The sequence derives from a human donor with ulcerative colitis or Crohn's disease, or a healthy co-twin of an affected twin (not recorded which). The rearrangement uses TRBV12-3 or TRBV12-4 and TRBJ1-4; with no DNA, the TCRdb D assignment of TRBD1 cannot be verified. The material sequenced was blood. The CDR3 loop reads CASSTTGGSGEKLFF.